The T cell receptor beta chain described here comes from a study of blood T cell repertoires in COVID-19. Across the whole study: COVID-19 samples from acute and convalescent phases originated in the United States, Italy and Spain. PBMCs, B-cell-depleted T cells, or T cells provided the cDNA or gDNA that made up the material.

As processed by the authors: The assay estimated nucleated cells by amplifying reference gene primers. Data came from immunoSEQ multiplex PCR; TCRdb stores just in-frame clones and leaves some out. V and J calls and clone size are as listed in that table; D and trimming were resolved from the DNA. Among 97,000 or so clones listed, roughly 92% were seen once. Seattle enrolled patients during active infection and tracked them longitudinally. The germline CDR1 and CDR2 sequences are MGHRA and YSYEKL. This CDR3 is 17 amino acids long. The V and J ends lost 1 base and 7 bases, in that order; junction bases with no gene match: 8.

This rearrangement joins TRBV4-1 to TRBJ1-4; 11 bases match TRBD1. The sample consisted of peripheral blood. The clonotype was recovered from a woman aged 45-65 years with COVID-19, enrolled during active disease. DNA of the CDR3: TGCGCCAGCAGCCAAGGACCACCTGGGACAGGGGGTGAAAAACTGTTTTTT. It yields the protein CASSQGPPGTGGEKLFF.